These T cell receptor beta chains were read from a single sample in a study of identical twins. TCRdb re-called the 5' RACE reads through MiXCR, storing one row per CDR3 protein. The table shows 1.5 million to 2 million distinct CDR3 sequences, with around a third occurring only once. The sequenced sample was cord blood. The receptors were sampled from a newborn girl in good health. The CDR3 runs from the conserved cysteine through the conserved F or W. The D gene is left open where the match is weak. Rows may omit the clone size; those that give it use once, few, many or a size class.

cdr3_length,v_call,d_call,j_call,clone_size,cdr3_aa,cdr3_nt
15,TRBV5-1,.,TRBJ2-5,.,CASSMRQLIQETQYF,TGCGCCAGCAGCATGAGACAGCTAATCCAAGAGACCCAGTACTTC
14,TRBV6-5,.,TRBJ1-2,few,CASSYSGDDYGYTF,TGTGCCAGCAGTTACTCGGGGGACGACTATGGCTACACCTTC
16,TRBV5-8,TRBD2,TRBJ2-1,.,CASSAESRGGDNEQFF,TGTGCCAGCAGTGCCGAGAGTCGGGGAGGGGACAATGAGCAGTTCTTC
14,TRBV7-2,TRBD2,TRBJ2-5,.,CASSQSGSTETQYF,TGTGCCAGCAGCCAAAGCGGGAGCACGGAGACCCAGTACTTC
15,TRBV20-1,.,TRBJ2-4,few,CSALAFMVAKNIQYF,TGCAGTGCTCTCGCCTTCATGGTAGCCAAAAACATTCAGTACTTC
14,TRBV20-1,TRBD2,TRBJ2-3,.,CSATSRGGLDTQYF,TGCAGTGCTACATCGCGGGGGGGCCTGGATACGCAGTATTTT
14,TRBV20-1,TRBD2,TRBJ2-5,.,CSARDPRGGETQYF,TGCAGTGCTAGAGACCCTCGGGGGGGAGAGACCCAGTACTTC
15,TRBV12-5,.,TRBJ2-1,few,CASGSAQGPYNEQFF,TGTGCTAGTGGTTCTGCTCAGGGCCCCTACAATGAGCAGTTCTTC
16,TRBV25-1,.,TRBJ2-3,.,CASSDLGGGARDTQYF,TGTGCCAGCAGTGATTTAGGGGGGGGGGCAAGGGATACGCAGTATTTT
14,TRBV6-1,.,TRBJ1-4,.,CASSGGGAGEKLFF,TGTGCCAGCAGTGGAGGGGGGGCAGGTGAAAAACTGTTTTTT
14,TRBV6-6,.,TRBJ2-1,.,CASSYPQSYNGQFF,TGTGCCAGCAGTTACCCACAATCCTACAATGGGCAGTTCTTC
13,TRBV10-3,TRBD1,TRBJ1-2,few,CATKGQADYGYTF,TGTGCCACCAAAGGACAGGCGGACTATGGCTACACCTTC
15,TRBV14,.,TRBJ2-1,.,CASIRQGGSYNEQFF,TGTGCCAGCATCCGGCAGGGAGGATCCTACAATGAGCAGTTCTTC
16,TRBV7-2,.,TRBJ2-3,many,CASSLVGPYSTDTQYF,TGTGCCAGCAGCTTAGTAGGGCCGTATTCCACAGATACGCAGTATTTT
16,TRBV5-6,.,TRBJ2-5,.,CASSFNRWAAQETQYF,TGTGCCAGCAGCTTCAATCGTTGGGCAGCCCAAGAGACCCAGTACTTC
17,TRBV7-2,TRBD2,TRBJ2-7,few,CASSLGGASGAQDEQYF,TGTGCCAGCAGCTTAGGGGGGGCTAGCGGGGCTCAGGACGAGCAGTACTTC
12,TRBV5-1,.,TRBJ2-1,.,CASGLVGGLQFF,TGCGCCAGCGGCTTGGTGGGGGGCCTTCAGTTCTTC
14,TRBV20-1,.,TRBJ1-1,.,CSARDRGGTSEAFF,TGCAGTGCTAGAGATCGAGGGGGTACCTCTGAAGCTTTCTTT
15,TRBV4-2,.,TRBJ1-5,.,CASSQERSQGQPQHF,TGTGCCAGCAGCCAAGAGAGGTCTCAGGGACAGCCCCAGCATTTT
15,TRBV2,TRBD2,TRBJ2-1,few,CASRTSGDSYNEQFF,TGTGCCAGCAGGACTAGCGGGGACTCCTACAATGAGCAGTTCTTC
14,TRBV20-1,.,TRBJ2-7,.,CSARGRANYNEQYF,TGCAGTGCTAGAGGCAGGGCGAACTACAATGAGCAGTACTTC
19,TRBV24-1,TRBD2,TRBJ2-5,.,CATSDARLAGGEEQETQYF,TGTGCCACCAGTGACGCCCGACTAGCGGGGGGAGAGGAGCAAGAGACCCAGTACTTC
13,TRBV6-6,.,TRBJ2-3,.,CASSPQVGDTQYF,TGTGCCAGCAGTCCCCAGGTGGGAGATACGCAGTATTTT
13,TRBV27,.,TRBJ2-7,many,CASSLGQTYEQYF,TGCGCCAGCAGCTTGGGACAAACCTACGAGCAGTACTTC
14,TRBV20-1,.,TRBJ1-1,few,CSARDLAGVIEAFF,TGCAGTGCTAGAGATCTCGCTGGGGTAATTGAAGCTTTCTTT
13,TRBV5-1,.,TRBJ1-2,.,CASSGTDTEGYTF,TGCGCCAGCAGCGGGACTGACACGGAGGGCTACACCTTC
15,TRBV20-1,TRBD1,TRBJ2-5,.,CSASGDRASQETQYF,TGCAGTGCTAGTGGGGACAGGGCTTCCCAAGAGACCCAGTACTTC
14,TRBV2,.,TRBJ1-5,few,CASSFLSGGQPQHF,TGTGCCAGCAGTTTCCTCTCGGGGGGACAGCCCCAGCATTTT
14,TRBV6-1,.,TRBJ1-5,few,CASSAVASNQPQHF,TGTGCCAGCAGTGCGGTCGCTAGCAATCAGCCCCAGCATTTT
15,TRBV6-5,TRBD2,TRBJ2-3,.,CASSTGAGGPDTQYF,TGTGCCAGCAGTACGGGGGCGGGAGGGCCAGATACGCAGTATTTT
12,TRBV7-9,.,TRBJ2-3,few,CASSFQPDTQYF,TGTGCCAGCAGCTTTCAGCCAGATACGCAGTATTTT
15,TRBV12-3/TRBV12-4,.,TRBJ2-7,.,CASSPRTGTSYEQYF,TGTGCCAGCTCCCCCCGGACTGGAACTAGCTACGAGCAGTACTTC
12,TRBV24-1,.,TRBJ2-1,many,CATSDLPGEQFF,TGTGCCACCAGTGATTTGCCCGGGGAACAGTTCTTC
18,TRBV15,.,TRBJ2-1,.,CATSRQRGYGSSYNEQFF,TGTGCCACCAGCAGACAAAGGGGTTATGGCAGCTCCTACAATGAGCAGTTCTTC
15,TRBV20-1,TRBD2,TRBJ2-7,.,CSARYTGTTTYEQYF,TGCAGTGCTAGGTATACCGGGACTACGACCTACGAGCAGTACTTC
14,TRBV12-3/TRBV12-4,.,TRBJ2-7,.,CAGSLELAFYEQYF,TGTGCCGGCAGTTTAGAGTTAGCGTTTTACGAGCAGTACTTC
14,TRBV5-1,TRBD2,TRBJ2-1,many,CASSFSGRGNEQFF,TGCGCCAGCAGCTTTAGCGGGAGGGGGAATGAGCAGTTCTTC
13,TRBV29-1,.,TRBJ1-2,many,CSVLSGNNYGYTF,TGCAGCGTTCTAAGCGGAAATAACTATGGCTACACCTTC
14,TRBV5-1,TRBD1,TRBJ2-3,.,CASSSTYRGDAQYF,TGCGCCAGCAGCTCTACCTACAGGGGAGATGCGCAGTATTTT
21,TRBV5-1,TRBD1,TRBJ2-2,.,CASRNNRGPWTNLFLTGELFF,TGCGCCAGTCGGAATAACAGGGGGCCCTGGACTAACCTCTTCCTCACCGGGGAGCTGTTTTTT
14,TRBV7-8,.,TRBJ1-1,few,CASSYQTENTEAFF,TGTGCCAGCAGCTACCAGACCGAAAACACTGAAGCTTTCTTT
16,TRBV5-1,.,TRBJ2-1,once,CASSFLLARGPNEQFF,TGCGCCAGCAGCTTCCTACTAGCGAGGGGGCCGAATGAGCAGTTCTTC
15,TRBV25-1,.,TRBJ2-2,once,CASKATNQGAGELFF,TGTGCCAGCAAGGCCACTAACCAAGGGGCCGGGGAGCTGTTTTTT
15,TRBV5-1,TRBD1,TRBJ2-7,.,CASSLMRQGAYEQYF,TGCGCCAGCAGCTTGATGAGACAGGGGGCGTACGAGCAGTACTTC
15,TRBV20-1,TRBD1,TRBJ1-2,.,CSASPGAGGVYGYTF,TGCAGTGCTAGTCCGGGGGCAGGGGGCGTCTATGGCTACACCTTC
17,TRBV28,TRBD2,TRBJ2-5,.,CASSLAFSGQGHNEQYF,TGTGCCAGCAGTTTAGCGTTTAGCGGGCAAGGTCACAATGAGCAGTACTTC
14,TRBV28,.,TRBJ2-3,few,CASRPGRLRDTQYF,TGTGCCAGCAGGCCAGGCCGATTGCGGGATACGCAGTATTTT
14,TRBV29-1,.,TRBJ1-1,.,CSVVRTDMNTEAFF,TGCAGCGTTGTAAGGACAGACATGAACACTGAAGCTTTCTTT
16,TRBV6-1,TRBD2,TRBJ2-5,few,CASSEGLLAGQETQYF,TGTGCCAGCAGTGAAGGGTTACTAGCGGGGCAAGAGACCCAGTACTTC
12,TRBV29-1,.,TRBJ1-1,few,CSGTHGDTEAFF,TGCAGCGGAACCCATGGAGACACTGAAGCTTTCTTT
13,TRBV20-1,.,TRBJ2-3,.,CSASQRSTDTQYF,TGCAGTGCTAGTCAGCGGAGCACAGATACGCAGTATTTT